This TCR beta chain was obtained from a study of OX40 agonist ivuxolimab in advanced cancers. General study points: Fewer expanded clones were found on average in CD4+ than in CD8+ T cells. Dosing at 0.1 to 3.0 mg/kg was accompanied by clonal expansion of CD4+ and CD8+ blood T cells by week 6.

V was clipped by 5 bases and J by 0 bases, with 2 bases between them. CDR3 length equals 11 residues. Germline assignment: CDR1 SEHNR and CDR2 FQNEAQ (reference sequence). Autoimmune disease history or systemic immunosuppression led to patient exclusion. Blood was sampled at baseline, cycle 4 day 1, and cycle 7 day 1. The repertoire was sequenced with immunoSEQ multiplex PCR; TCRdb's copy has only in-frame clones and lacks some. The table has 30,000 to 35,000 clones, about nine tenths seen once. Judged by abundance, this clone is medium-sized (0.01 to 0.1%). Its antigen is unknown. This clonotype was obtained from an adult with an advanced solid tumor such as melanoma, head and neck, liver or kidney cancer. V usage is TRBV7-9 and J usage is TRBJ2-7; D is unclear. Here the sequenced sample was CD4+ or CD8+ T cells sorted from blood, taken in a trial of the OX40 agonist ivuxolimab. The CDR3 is CASSPSYEQYF. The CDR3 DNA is TGTGCCAGCAGCCCCTCCTACGAGCAGTACTTC.